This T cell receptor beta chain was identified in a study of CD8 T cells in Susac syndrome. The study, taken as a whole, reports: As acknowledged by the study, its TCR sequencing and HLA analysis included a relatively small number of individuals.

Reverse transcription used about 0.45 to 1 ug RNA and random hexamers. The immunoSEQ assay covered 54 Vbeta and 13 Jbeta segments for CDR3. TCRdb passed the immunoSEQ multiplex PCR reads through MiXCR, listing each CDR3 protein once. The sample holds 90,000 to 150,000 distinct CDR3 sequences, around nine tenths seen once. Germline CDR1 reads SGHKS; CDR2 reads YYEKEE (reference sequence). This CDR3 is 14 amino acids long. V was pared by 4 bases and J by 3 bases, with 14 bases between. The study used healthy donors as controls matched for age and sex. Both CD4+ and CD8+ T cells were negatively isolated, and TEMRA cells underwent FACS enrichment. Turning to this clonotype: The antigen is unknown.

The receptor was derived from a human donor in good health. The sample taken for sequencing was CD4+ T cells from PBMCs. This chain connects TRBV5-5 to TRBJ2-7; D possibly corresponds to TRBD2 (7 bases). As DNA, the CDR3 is TGTGCCAGCAGCCGGGGGGCAGAGCACTACGAGCAGTACTTC. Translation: CASSRGAEHYEQYF.